This passage covers 25 T cell receptor beta chains from one sample sequenced in a study of T cell responses to AZD1222 COVID-19 vaccine. Data came from immunoSEQ multiplex PCR; TCRdb stores just in-frame clones and leaves some out. The repertoire holds 110,000 to 150,000 clones, with around 90% as singletons. The sequencing used peripheral blood, collected 28 days after the second AZD1222 dose. The receptors shown here come from an adult who received the AZD1222 COVID-19 vaccine.

The chain recombines TRBV5-4 with TRBJ2-3, with 9 bases that match TRBD2. This CDR3 spans 15 amino acids. Losses at the gene ends were 4 bases for V and 1 base for J; bases not matched to a gene: 4. CDR1 SGHNT and CDR2 YYREEE come from the germline V gene (reference sequence). The CDR3 reads CASSPTSGRTDTQYF. In DNA form, the CDR3 reads TGTGCCAGCAGCCCGACTAGCGGACGCACAGATACGCAGTATTTT. The full variable domain, rest sourced from reference TRBV5-4 and TRBJ2-3, is ETGVTQSPTHLIKTRGQQVTLRCSSQSGHNTVSWYQQALGQGPQFIFQYYREEENGRGNFPPRFSGLQFPNYSSELNVNALELDDSALYLCASSPTSGRTDTQYFGPGTRLTVL.

DNA of the CDR3: TGTGCCAGCAGTTCCGTCTTCTCTAGCGGATATGCCGAGCAGTACTTC. Encoded protein: CASSSVFSSGYAEQYF. The chain has TRBV2 and TRBJ2-7; 7 bases align to TRBD2. There are 16 residues in the CDR3. V shed 5 bases and J 6 bases; nucleotides not matched to a gene: 16. Germline CDR1 SNHLY, CDR2 FYNNEI.

The chain links TRBV6-2 or TRBV6-3 to TRBJ2-1; D is unresolved. Trimming stripped 7 bases from V and 6 bases from J, with 13 bases between. The CDR3 is made up of 13 amino acids. Germline assignment: CDR1 MNHEY and CDR2 SVGEGT. The CDR3: CASTPTTANEQFF. The CDR3, as DNA: TGTGCCAGCACCCCGACGACCGCCAATGAGCAGTTCTTC.

The chain uses TRBV3-1 (or the pseudogene TRBV3-2) and TRBJ2-2; no clear D. The germline V gene has CDR1 LGHDT and CDR2 YNNKEL (reference sequence). The CDR3 spans 18 residues. Trimming left V 4 bases short and J 0 bases short, with 18 bases between. This CDR3 is CASSPPPGRSANTGELFF. In DNA, the CDR3 is TGTGCCAGCAGCCCCCCTCCCGGGCGTTCCGCGAACACCGGGGAGCTGTTTTTT.

The J gene is TRBJ1-3, the V gene TRBV27; 7 bases are a match to TRBD1. The CDR3 runs to 14 residues. After removal of 5 bases from V and 7 bases from J, the junction contained 8 bases not matched to a gene. Germline values: CDR1 MNHEY, CDR2 SMNVEV (reference sequence). The CDR3 spells CASSPRQGSNTIYF. Here the CDR3 DNA reads TGTGCCAGCAGTCCGCGACAGGGTAGCAACACCATATATTTT.

The V call is TRBV5-1, the J call TRBJ2-7; 8 bases agree with TRBD1. The ends lost 0 bases at V and 5 bases at J; junction bases unmatched: 7. Germline CDR1 and CDR2: SGHRS and YFSETQ. The CDR3 has 15 amino acids. CDR3 in amino acids: CASSLGTGPTNEQYF. The CDR3, as DNA: TGCGCCAGCAGCTTGGGGACAGGGCCTACCAACGAGCAGTACTTC.

The chain employs TRBV20-1 and TRBJ2-1; D is unclear. V lost 3 bases to trimming and J lost 10 bases, with 22 bases between them. This CDR3 has 15 residues. Germline V gene sequence: CDR1 DFQATT, CDR2 SNEGSKA (reference sequence). In DNA form, the CDR3 reads TGCAGTGCTAGTCCCCTCCTCGTATCTCACGGGGAGCAGTTCTTC. Residues: CSASPLLVSHGEQFF.

The chain carries TRBV7-8 and TRBJ1-3, with unresolved D. From germline, CDR1 is SGHVS and CDR2 FQNEAQ. The CDR3 sequence is 16 residues long. Deletions cut 4 bases from V and 0 bases from J, with 13 bases between. CDR3 protein: CASSSAARYSGNTIYF. In nucleotides, the CDR3 is TGTGCCAGCAGCTCGGCAGCTCGTTACTCTGGAAACACCATATATTTT.

The V and J genes are TRBV28 and TRBJ2-6; D is uncertain. This CDR3 comprises 11 residues. Looked up from germline, CDR1 is MDHEN and CDR2 is SYDVKM. V was cut by 8 bases and J by 1 base, with 0 bases left in between. CDR3 residues: CASSGANVLTF. In DNA form, the CDR3 reads TGTGCCAGCTCTGGGGCCAACGTCCTGACTTTC.

The chain recombines TRBV6-4 with TRBJ1-2; D is uncertain. CDR1 is MRHNA and CDR2 is SNTAGT in the germline V gene. The CDR3 is 12 amino acids. V was pared by 7 bases and J by 5 bases, with 11 bases between. CDR3 in DNA: TGTGCCAGCATGCAACAGAGTTATGGCTACACCTTC. Amino acid sequence: CASMQQSYGYTF.

The gene calls are TRBV27 and TRBJ1-1; 10 nucleotides agree with TRBD1. The CDR3 length is 18 residues. V shed 6 bases and J 6 bases; nucleotides not matched to a gene: 19. Germline V gene sequence: CDR1 MNHEY, CDR2 SMNVEV (reference sequence). The CDR3 nucleotides are TGTGCCAGCAGGGAAGGGACAGGGGCGTTAAGCTCTCGCTCTGAAGCTTTCTTT. Protein: CASREGTGALSSRSEAFF.

J is TRBJ2-3 and V is TRBV7-9; 10 bases line up with TRBD2. The V and J ends lost 0 bases and 5 bases, in that order; junction bases with no gene match: 2. The CDR3 is 15 amino acids. The germline V gene encodes CDR1 SEHNR and CDR2 FQNEAQ (reference sequence). The CDR3 loop is CASSLAASGRDTQYF. CDR3 nucleotides: TGTGCCAGCAGCTTAGCTGCTAGCGGGAGAGATACGCAGTATTTT.

This chain connects TRBV28 to TRBJ1-2, with no clear D. CDR1 and CDR2 from the germline V gene are MDHEN and SYDVKM. Trimming took 8 bases from V and 4 from J, leaving 8 bases between them. The CDR3 is 11 amino acids. The CDR3 here is CASCRTYGYTF. The CDR3 DNA sequence: TGTGCCAGCTGTCGGACCTATGGCTACACCTTC.

The rearrangement joins TRBV6-2 or TRBV6-3 to TRBJ1-6; D uncertain. The CDR3 covers 14 residues. Germline V gene sequence: CDR1 MNHEY, CDR2 SVGEGT. Trimming took off 2 bases at V and 7 bases at J, with 9 bases between the two ends. The CDR3 DNA sequence: TGTGCCAGCAGTTACATCCTACCAAATTCACCCCTCCACTTT. Translated, it gives CASSYILPNSPLHF.

V usage is TRBV14 and J usage is TRBJ2-5; D might be TRBD2 (5 bases). The CDR3 has 15 residues. Germline CDR1 SGHDN, CDR2 FVKESK. The germline V and J ends were trimmed by 1 base and 5 bases, with 14 bases remaining between them. The CDR3 nucleotides are TGTGCCAGCAGCCAAGTCGCTAGCCTGGGGGAGACCCAGTACTTC. Translation gives CASSQVASLGETQYF.

This chain uses TRBV30 with TRBJ1-6; 9 bases align to TRBD1. The germline V gene encodes CDR1 GTSNPN and CDR2 SVGIG (reference sequence). The CDR3 loop spans 13 amino acids. With V trimmed by 5 bases and J by 7 bases, 3 bases remained unmatched. The CDR3 sequence: CAWETGGNSPLHF. CDR3 in DNA: TGTGCCTGGGAGACAGGGGGAAATTCACCCCTCCACTTT.

This rearrangement joins TRBV3-1 (or the pseudogene TRBV3-2) to TRBJ1-2; D gene unclear. This CDR3 is 13 amino acids long. V was cut by 10 bases and J by 7 bases, with 19 bases left in between. The germline gives CDR1 LGHDT, CDR2 YNNKEL (reference sequence). The CDR3: CATAVRGSSGYTF. Written as DNA, the CDR3 is TGTGCCACTGCGGTCCGGGGATCGTCTGGCTACACCTTC.

The V gene is TRBV28, the J gene TRBJ1-2; a weak D match, TRBD1 (5 bases). Trimming pared 9 bases from V and 5 bases from J, leaving 25 bases between. Germline-derived CDR1 and CDR2 are MDHEN and SYDVKM. The CDR3 is 16 residues long. CDR3 sequence reads: CASTHGGDLNVYGYTF. Written as DNA, the CDR3 is TGTGCCAGTACCCACGGCGGGGACCTAAACGTTTATGGCTACACCTTC.

The rearrangement uses TRBV7-2 and TRBJ1-6; 10 positions match TRBD1. The CDR3 extends over 16 amino acids. Germline assignment: CDR1 SGHTA and CDR2 FQGNSA. With V trimmed by 2 bases and J by 7 bases, 5 bases remained unmatched. The DNA for the CDR3 is TGTGCCAGCAGCTTACTATGGGACAGGGGAAATTCACCCCTCCACTTT. The encoded protein is CASSLLWDRGNSPLHF. The full variable domain, rest sourced from reference TRBV7-2 and TRBJ1-6, is GAGVSQSPSNKVTEKGKDVELRCDPISGHTALYWYRQSLGQGLEFLIYFQGNSAPDKSGLPSDRFSAERTGGSVSTLTIQRTQQEDSAVYLCASSLLWDRGNSPLHFGNGTRLTVT.

This sequence joins TRBV5-1 and TRBJ1-4; D is possibly TRBD1 (6 bases). The length of the CDR3 is 17 residues. V dropped 4 bases and J dropped 8 bases, with 24 bases sitting between them. Looked up from germline, CDR1 is SGHRS and CDR2 is YFSETQ. The CDR3 reads CASSQITTGGGREKLFF. The CDR3 DNA is TGCGCCAGCAGCCAAATTACGACAGGTGGGGGTCGAGAAAAACTGTTTTTT.

The chain joins TRBV6-1 to TRBJ1-5, with D perhaps TRBD1 (6 bases). Trimming shortened V by 3 bases and J by 5 bases, and 17 bases separated the two germline ends. CDR3 length: 16 amino acids. From germline, CDR1 is MNHNS and CDR2 SASEGT. CDR3 protein: CASSEPPRGADQPQHF. Here the CDR3 DNA reads TGTGCCAGCAGTGAGCCACCCAGGGGAGCGGATCAGCCCCAGCATTTT.

The gene calls are TRBV2 and TRBJ1-2; TRBD1 is a possible D gene (6 bases). The CDR3 runs 15 residues. With 4 bases removed from V and 4 bases from J, the gap between germline ends came to 16 bases. CDR1 is SNHLY and CDR2 is FYNNEI in the germline V gene. Here the CDR3 DNA reads TGTGCCAGCAGTGTTGGGCAGGGGCCGATCTATGGCTACACCTTC. As protein: CASSVGQGPIYGYTF.

The gene calls are TRBV4-3 and TRBJ2-5, with D possibly matching TRBD2 (5 bases). The CDR3 has 15 amino acids. The germline CDR1 and CDR2 sequences are LGHNA and YSLEER. The V and J ends lost 0 bases and 5 bases respectively, with 13 bases between them. The CDR3 here is CASSQEQTRMETQYF. The DNA for the CDR3 is TGCGCCAGCAGCCAAGAACAAACTAGAATGGAGACCCAGTACTTC.

The chain combines TRBV9 with TRBJ2-3, with 10 bases that match TRBD2. The V gene's germline CDR1 is SGDLS and CDR2 YYNGEE. This CDR3 spans 16 amino acids. Trimming cost V 6 bases and J 4 bases; bases outside gene matches: 11. The CDR3: CASTPSTSGKADTQYF. Written as DNA, the CDR3 is TGTGCCAGCACCCCAAGCACTAGCGGGAAAGCAGATACGCAGTATTTT.

On this clone itself: The germline gene is not matched at one end of the junction; a read error may be the cause. The chain has TRBV18 and TRBJ2-2, with D hard to call. The CDR3 has 14 amino acids. Germline assignment: CDR1 KGHSH and CDR2 LQKENI. Here the CDR3 reads CASSPLGNAGELFF. The CDR3 bases are TGTGCCAGCTCACCACTGGGGAACGCCGGGGAGCTGTTTTTT.